Each of the 6 T cell receptor beta chains below was sequenced from the same sample in a study of PD-L1 blockade in urothelial cancer. Produced via immunoSEQ multiplex PCR; TCRdb's table is partial and in-frame only. The sample shows approximately 50,000 clones, 87% of them seen only once. Sample: PBMCs, taken around atezolizumab (anti-PD-L1) treatment. All receptors derive from a man aged 55 to 70 with urothelial cancer.

This chain links TRBV18 with TRBJ2-4; weak D call: TRBD1 (6 bases). The CDR3 is 17 residues long. Trimming removed 0 bases from V and 2 bases from J, with 14 bases in between. Per germline, CDR1 KGHSH and CDR2 LQKENI. The CDR3 loop is CASSPPGTTDSKNIQYF. The CDR3 DNA follows: TGTGCCAGCTCACCACCTGGGACAACGGATTCCAAAAACATTCAGTACTTC.

The chain has TRBV19 and TRBJ2-2; D might be TRBD2 (6 bases). The germline V gene has CDR1 LNHDA and CDR2 SQIVND (reference sequence). The CDR3 loop spans 14 amino acids. The V end lost 10 bases, the J end lost 5 bases, and 17 bases lay between the germline ends. CDR3 protein: CATPGPRGTGELFF. The CDR3 nucleotides are TGTGCCACCCCGGGACCCCGGGGGACCGGGGAGCTGTTTTTT.

The gene calls are TRBV11-3 and TRBJ1-2; D unresolved. This CDR3 spans 13 amino acids. Deletions cut 5 bases from V and 0 bases from J, with 7 bases between. Germline loops: CDR1 SGHNT, CDR2 YENEEA. Here the CDR3 DNA reads TGTGCCAGCAGCCCAGACTCTAACTATGGCTACACCTTC. It codes for CASSPDSNYGYTF. The full variable domain, its missing parts supplied by reference TRBV11-3 and TRBJ1-2, is EAGVVQSPRYKIIEKKQPVAFWCNPISGHNTLYWYLQNLGQGPELLIRYENEEAVDDSQLPKDRFSAERLKGVDSTLKIQPAELGDSAVYLCASSPDSNYGYTFGSGTRLTVV.

The rearrangement joins TRBV7-9 to TRBJ2-7, with TRBD1 identical over 8 bases. The V gene's germline CDR1 is SEHNR and CDR2 FQNEAQ (reference sequence). V lost 5 bases to trimming and J lost 6 bases; unmatched junction nucleotides: 6. There are 13 residues in the CDR3. The CDR3 sequence is CASSKTGTGEQYF. CDR3 coding DNA: TGTGCCAGCAGCAAGACCGGGACAGGCGAGCAGTACTTC.

The CDR3: CASRKDRGPQETQYF. The CDR3 DNA reads as TGTGCCAGCAGAAAAGACAGGGGGCCCCAAGAGACCCAGTACTTC. The chain uses TRBV5-4 and TRBJ2-5; 10 bases agree with TRBD1. The J segment lost 1 base and the V segment lost 5 bases, leaving 5 bases of the junction unmatched. The CDR3 runs 15 residues. The germline V gene has CDR1 SGHNT and CDR2 YYREEE (reference sequence).

The rearrangement joins TRBV28 to TRBJ2-5, with D possibly being TRBD2 (6 bases). Looked up from germline, CDR1 is MDHEN and CDR2 is SYDVKM. The CDR3 spans 12 residues. V gave up 4 bases and J gave up 5 bases, with 8 bases separating them. The CDR3 DNA follows: TGTGCCAGCAGTTCCCGGGGGGAGACCCAGTACTTC. Its protein product is CASSSRGETQYF.